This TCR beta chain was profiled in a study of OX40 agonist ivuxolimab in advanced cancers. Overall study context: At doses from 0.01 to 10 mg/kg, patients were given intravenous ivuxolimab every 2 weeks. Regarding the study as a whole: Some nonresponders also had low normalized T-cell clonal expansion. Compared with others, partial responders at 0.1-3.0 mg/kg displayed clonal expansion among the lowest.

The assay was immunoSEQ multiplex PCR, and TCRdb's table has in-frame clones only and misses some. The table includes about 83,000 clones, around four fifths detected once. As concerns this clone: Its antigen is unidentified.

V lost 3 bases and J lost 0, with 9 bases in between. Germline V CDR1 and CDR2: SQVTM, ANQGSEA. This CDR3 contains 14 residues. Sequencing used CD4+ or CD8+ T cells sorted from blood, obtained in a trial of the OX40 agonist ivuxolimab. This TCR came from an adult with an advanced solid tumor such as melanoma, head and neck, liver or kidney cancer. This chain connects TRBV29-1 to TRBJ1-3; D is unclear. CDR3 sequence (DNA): TGCAGCGTTGATGTCACGGGCTCTGGAAACACCATATATTTT. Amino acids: CSVDVTGSGNTIYF.